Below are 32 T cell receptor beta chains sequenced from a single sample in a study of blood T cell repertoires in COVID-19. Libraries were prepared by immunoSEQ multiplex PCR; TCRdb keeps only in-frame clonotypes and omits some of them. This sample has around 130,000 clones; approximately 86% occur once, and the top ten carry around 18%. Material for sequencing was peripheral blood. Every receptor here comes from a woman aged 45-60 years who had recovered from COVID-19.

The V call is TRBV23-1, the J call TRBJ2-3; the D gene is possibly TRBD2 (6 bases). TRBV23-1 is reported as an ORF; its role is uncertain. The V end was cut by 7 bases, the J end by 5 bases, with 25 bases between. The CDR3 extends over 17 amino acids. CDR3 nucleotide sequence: TGCGCCAGCACCTGTCGCCGGAAGGCCCACGGGGGAGATACGCAGTATTTT. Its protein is CASTCRRKAHGGDTQYF.

For the CDR3, the DNA is TGTGCCAGCAGCTCCAGCGGGAGGAGAAACTATGGCTACACCTTC. As protein: CASSSSGRRNYGYTF. The V call is TRBV7-9, the J call TRBJ1-2; D remains ambiguous. Trimming stripped 4 bases from V and 2 bases from J, with 14 bases between. The CDR3 consists of 15 residues. Germline lookup yields CDR1 SEHNR and CDR2 FQNEAQ (reference sequence).

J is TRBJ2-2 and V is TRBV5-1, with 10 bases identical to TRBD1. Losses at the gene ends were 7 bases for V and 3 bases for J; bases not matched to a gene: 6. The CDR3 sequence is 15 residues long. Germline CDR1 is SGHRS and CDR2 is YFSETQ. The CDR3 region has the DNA TGCGCCAGCGGACAGGGGGTCTTAGACACCGGGGAGCTGTTTTTT. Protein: CASGQGVLDTGELFF.

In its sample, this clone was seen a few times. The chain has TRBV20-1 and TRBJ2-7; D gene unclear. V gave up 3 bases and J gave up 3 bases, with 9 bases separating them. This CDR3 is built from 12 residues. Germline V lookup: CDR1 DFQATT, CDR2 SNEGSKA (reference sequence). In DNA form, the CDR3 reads TGCAGTGCTAGTCCCAGCGACTACGAGCAGTACTTC. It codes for CSASPSDYEQYF.

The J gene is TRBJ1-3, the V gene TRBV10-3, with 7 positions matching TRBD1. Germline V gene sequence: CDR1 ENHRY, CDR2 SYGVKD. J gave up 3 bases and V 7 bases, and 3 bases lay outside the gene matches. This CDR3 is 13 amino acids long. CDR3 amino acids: CAITTGIGNTIYF. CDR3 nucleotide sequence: TGTGCCATCACGACAGGGATTGGAAACACCATATATTTT.

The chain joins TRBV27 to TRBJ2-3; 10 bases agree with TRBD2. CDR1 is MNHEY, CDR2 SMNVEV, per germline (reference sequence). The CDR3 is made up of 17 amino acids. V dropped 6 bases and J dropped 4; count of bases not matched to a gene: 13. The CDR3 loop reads CASSPAVLAGAADTQYF. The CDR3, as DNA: TGTGCCAGCAGCCCGGCGGTGCTAGCGGGAGCGGCAGATACGCAGTATTTT.

The chain's CDR3 is CASSSTSGRTQETQYF. CDR3 nucleotide sequence: TGCGCCAGCAGCTCGACTAGCGGGAGGACCCAAGAGACCCAGTACTTC. This sequence joins TRBV5-1 and TRBJ2-5; 13 nucleotides match TRBD2. This CDR3 region has 16 residues. Germline CDR1 and CDR2: SGHRS and YFSETQ. V lost 3 bases and J lost 1; bases outside the gene matches: 3.

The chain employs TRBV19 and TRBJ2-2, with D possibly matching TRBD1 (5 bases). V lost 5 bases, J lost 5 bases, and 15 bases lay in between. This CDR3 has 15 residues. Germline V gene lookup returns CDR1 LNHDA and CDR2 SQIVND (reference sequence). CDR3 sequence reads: CASSSAPRVTGELFF. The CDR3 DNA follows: TGTGCCAGTAGTTCCGCTCCCAGGGTTACCGGGGAGCTGTTTTTT.

The CDR3 region is CASSHASSGPKEQYF. The CDR3 bases are TGTGCCAGCAGCCACGCCTCTAGCGGACCAAAGGAGCAGTACTTC. The chain has TRBV11-3 and TRBJ2-7; 7 nucleotides match TRBD2. CDR3 size: 15 residues. CDR1 SGHNT and CDR2 YENEEA come from the germline V gene. V trimming: 5 bases; J trimming: 7 bases; junction bases outside the gene matches: 14.

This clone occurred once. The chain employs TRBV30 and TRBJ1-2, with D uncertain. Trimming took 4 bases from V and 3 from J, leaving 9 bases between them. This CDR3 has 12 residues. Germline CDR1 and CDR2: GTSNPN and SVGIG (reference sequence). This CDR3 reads CAWTLSHYGYTF. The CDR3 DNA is TGTGCCTGGACTTTGTCTCACTATGGCTACACCTTC.

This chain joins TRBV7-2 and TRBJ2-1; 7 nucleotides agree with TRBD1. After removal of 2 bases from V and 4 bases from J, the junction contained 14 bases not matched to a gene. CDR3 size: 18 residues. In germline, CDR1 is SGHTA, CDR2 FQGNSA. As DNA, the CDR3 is TGTGCCAGCAGCTTAAAGGGGGCAAACCTCCCCCTTTACAATGAGCAGTTCTTC. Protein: CASSLKGANLPLYNEQFF. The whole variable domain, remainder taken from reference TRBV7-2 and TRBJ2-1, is GAGVSQSPSNKVTEKGKDVELRCDPISGHTALYWYRQSLGQGLEFLIYFQGNSAPDKSGLPSDRFSAERTGGSVSTLTIQRTQQEDSAVYLCASSLKGANLPLYNEQFFGPGTRLTVL.

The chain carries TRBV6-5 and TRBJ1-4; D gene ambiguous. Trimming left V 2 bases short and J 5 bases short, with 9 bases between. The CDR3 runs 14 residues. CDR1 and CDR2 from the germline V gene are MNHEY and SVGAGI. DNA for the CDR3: TGTGCCAGCAGTTACGCACAGCTGAATGAAAAACTGTTTTTT. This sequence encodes CASSYAQLNEKLFF.

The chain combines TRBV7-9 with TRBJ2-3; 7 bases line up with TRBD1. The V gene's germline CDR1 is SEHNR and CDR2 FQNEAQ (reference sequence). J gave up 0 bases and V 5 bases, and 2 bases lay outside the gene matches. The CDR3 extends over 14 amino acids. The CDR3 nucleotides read TGTGCCAGCAGCCTACAGGGGAGCACAGATACGCAGTATTTT. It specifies CASSLQGSTDTQYF. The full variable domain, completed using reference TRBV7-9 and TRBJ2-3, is DTGVSQNPRHKITKRGQNVTFRCDPISEHNRLYWYRQTLGQGPEFLTYFQNEAQLEKSRLLSDRFSAERPKGSFSTLEIQRTEQGDSAMYLCASSLQGSTDTQYFGPGTRLTVL.

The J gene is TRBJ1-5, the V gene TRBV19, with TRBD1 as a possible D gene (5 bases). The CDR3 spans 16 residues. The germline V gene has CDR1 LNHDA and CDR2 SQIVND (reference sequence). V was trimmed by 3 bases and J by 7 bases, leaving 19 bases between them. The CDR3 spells CASSILLQRRGQPQHF. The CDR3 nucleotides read TGTGCCAGTAGTATCCTCTTACAACGGAGGGGACAGCCCCAGCATTTT.

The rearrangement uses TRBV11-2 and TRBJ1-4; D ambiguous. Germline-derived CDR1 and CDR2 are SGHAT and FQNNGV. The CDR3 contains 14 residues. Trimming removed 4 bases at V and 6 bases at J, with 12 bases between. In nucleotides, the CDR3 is TGTGCCAGCAGCTCGATAAGTCCGGATGAAAAACTGTTTTTT. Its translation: CASSSISPDEKLFF.

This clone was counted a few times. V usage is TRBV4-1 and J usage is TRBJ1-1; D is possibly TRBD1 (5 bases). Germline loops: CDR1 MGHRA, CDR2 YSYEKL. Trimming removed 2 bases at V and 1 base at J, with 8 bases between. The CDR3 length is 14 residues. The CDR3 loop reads CASSQQGGNTEAFF. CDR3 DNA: TGCGCCAGCAGCCAACAGGGTGGGAACACTGAAGCTTTCTTT.

CDR3 nucleotide sequence: TGTGCCAGCAGTGGTGACAGGGGGCATGAGCAGTTCTTC. Protein: CASSGDRGHEQFF. V gene TRBV2 combines with J gene TRBJ2-1, with TRBD1 identical over 10 bases. V lost 4 bases to trimming and J lost 8 bases; unmatched junction nucleotides: 2. CDR1 and CDR2 (germline): SNHLY, FYNNEI. The CDR3 contains 13 residues.

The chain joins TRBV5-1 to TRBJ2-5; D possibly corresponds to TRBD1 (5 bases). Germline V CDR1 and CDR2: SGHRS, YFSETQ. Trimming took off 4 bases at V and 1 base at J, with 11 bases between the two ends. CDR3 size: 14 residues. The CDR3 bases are TGCGCCAGCAGCGGCGACAGCTTCCAAGAGACCCAGTACTTC. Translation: CASSGDSFQETQYF.

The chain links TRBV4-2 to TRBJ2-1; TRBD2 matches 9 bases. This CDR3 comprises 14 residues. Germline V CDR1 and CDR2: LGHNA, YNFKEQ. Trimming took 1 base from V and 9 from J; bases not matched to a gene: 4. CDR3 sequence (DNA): TGTGCCAGCAGCCAAGCTGGGACTAGCTCTGAGCAGTTCTTC. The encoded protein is CASSQAGTSSEQFF.

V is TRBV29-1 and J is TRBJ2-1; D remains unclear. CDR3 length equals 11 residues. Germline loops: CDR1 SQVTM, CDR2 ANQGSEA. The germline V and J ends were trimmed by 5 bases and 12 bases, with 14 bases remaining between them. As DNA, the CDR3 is TGCAGCGTTTACGGCGGAATCGGGCAGTTCTTC. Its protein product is CSVYGGIGQFF.

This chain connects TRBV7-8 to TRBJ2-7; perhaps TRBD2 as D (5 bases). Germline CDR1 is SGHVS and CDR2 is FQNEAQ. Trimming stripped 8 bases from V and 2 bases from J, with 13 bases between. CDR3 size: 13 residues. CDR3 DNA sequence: TGTGCCAGCGGTAGGACTTCTGCCTACGAGCAGTACTTC. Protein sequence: CASGRTSAYEQYF.

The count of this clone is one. CDR3 DNA sequence: TGCGCCAGCAGTCGACTAGCCCCTCTCACCGGGGAGCTGTTTTTT. It yields the protein CASSRLAPLTGELFF. The chain links TRBV4-1 to TRBJ2-2; 7 bases line up with TRBD2. Per germline, CDR1 MGHRA and CDR2 YSYEKL. The CDR3 loop spans 15 amino acids. V lost 6 bases to trimming and J lost 4 bases; unmatched junction nucleotides: 8.

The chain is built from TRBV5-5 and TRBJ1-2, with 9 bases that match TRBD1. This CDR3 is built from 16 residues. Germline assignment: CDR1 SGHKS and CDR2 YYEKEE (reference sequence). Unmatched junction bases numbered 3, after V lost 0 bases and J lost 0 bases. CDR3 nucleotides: TGTGCCAGCAGCTTGGTTGGGACAGGGTCTAACTATGGCTACACCTTC. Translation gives CASSLVGTGSNYGYTF.

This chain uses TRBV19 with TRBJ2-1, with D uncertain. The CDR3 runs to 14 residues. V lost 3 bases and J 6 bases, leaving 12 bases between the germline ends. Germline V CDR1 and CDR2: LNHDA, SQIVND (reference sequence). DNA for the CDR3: TGTGCCAGTAGTATTAGTGCTCTAGGCAATGAGCAGTTCTTC. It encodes CASSISALGNEQFF. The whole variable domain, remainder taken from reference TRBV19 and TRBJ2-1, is DGGITQSPKYLFRKEGQNVTLSCEQNLNHDAMYWYRQDPGQGLRLIYYSQIVNDFQKGDIAEGYSVSREKKESFPLTVTSAQKNPTAFYLCASSISALGNEQFFGPGTRLTVL.

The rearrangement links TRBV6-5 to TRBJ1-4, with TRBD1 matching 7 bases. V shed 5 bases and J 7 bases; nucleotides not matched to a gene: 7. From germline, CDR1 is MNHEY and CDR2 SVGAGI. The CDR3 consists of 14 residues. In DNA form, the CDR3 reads TGTGCCAGCAGTCCAAAGACAGGGAGTGAAAAACTGTTTTTT. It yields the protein CASSPKTGSEKLFF.

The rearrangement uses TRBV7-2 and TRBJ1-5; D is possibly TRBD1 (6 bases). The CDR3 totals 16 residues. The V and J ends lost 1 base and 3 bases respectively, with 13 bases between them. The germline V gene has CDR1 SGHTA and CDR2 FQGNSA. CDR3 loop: CASSLGGGADNQPQHF. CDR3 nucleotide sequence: TGTGCCAGCAGCTTAGGTGGGGGGGCTGACAATCAGCCCCAGCATTTT.

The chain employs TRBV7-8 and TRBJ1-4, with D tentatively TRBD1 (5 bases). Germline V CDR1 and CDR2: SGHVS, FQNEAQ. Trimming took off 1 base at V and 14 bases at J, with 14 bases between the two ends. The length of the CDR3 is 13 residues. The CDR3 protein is CASSLGGGRLLFF. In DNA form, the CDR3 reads TGTGCCAGCAGCTTAGGGGGCGGGAGACTGCTGTTTTTT.

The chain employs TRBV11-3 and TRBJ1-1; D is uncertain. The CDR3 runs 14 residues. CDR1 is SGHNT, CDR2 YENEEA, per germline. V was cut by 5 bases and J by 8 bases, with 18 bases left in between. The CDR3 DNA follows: TGTGCCAGCAGCCAGCTCGGCCCTTCGGGGGAAGCTTTCTTT. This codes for CASSQLGPSGEAFF.

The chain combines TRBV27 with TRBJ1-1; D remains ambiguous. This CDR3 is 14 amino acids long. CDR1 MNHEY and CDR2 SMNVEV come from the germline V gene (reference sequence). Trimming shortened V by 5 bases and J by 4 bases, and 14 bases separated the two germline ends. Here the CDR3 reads CASSLRREFTEAFF. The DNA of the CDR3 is TGTGCCAGCAGTCTTCGACGGGAGTTCACTGAAGCTTTCTTT.

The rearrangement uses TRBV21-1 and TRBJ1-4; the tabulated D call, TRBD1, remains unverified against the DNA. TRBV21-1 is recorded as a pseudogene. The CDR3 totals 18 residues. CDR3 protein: CASSKAAGTWLDNEKLFF. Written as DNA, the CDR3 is TGTGCCAGCAGCAAAGCCGCCGGGACATGGTTGGATAATGAAAAACTGTTTTTT.

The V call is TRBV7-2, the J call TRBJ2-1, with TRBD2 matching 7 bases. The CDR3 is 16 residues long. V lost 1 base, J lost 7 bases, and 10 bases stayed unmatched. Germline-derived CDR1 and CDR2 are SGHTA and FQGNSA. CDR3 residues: CASSLVGAGVGNEQFF. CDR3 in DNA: TGTGCCAGCAGCTTAGTCGGGGCGGGGGTAGGAAATGAGCAGTTCTTC.

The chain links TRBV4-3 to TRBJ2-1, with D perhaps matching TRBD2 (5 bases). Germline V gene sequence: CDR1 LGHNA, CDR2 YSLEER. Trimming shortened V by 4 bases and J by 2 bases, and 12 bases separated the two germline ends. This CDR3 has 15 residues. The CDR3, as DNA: TGCGCCAGCAGCCCTACGGGGAGCACCTACAATGAGCAGTTCTTC. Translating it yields CASSPTGSTYNEQFF.